This section outlines one TCR beta chain sequence together with its context. The data stem from a study of blood T cell repertoires in COVID-19. The protocol was immunoSEQ multiplex PCR, while the TCRdb copy is restricted to in-frame clones and leaves out a portion. The table lists 200,000 to 300,000 clones, 86% of them singletons. The CDR3 covers 12 residues. Trimming stripped 6 bases from V and 5 bases from J, with 10 bases between. Germline V gene data show CDR1 as MNHEY and CDR2 as SVGAGI. The sequencing sample was made of PBMCs or T cells enriched from blood (not recorded which). The clonotype was recovered from a woman under 30 who had recovered from COVID-19. J is TRBJ1-1 and V is TRBV6-5; D uncertain. The CDR3 loop reads CASRAGGTEAFF. The CDR3 DNA is TGTGCCAGCAGGGCCGGAGGAACTGAAGCTTTCTTT.